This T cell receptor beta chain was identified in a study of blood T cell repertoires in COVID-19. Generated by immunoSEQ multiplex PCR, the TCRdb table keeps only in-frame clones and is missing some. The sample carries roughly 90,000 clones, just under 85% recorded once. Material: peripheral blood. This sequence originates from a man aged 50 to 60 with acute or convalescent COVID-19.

The DNA of the CDR3 is TGTGCCAGCAGCTTGGTGGGCGGGAGCGTCCGAGAGACCCAGTACTTC. It is translated as CASSLVGGSVRETQYF. This chain connects TRBV7-2 to TRBJ2-5; TRBD2 matches 7 bases. V trimming: 3 bases; J trimming: 4 bases; junction bases outside the gene matches: 11. This CDR3 has 16 residues. Germline V lookup: CDR1 SGHTA, CDR2 FQGNSA.